This is a list of T cell receptor beta chains from one sample in a study of cytomegalovirus exposure and HLA in healthy donors. The assay was immunoSEQ multiplex PCR, and TCRdb's table has in-frame clones only and misses some. Of under 200,000 clones listed, 75% to 90% are singletons. Sequencing was performed on PBMCs. Receptors were obtained from a young woman in good health and CMV-seronegative. Both conserved end residues are part of each CDR3. Each record gives: clone size, V gene, J gene, D gene, CDR3 protein, CDR3 DNA. A D gene is named only where the DNA matches it firmly. Size is stated for part of the rows, as once, few or many counts, or as a class when the clone is expanded.

>-|TRBV2|TRBJ2-7|TRBD2
CASSDGTSGRKYEQYF
TGTGCCAGCAGTGACGGGACTAGCGGGAGGAAGTACGAGCAGTACTTC
>-|TRBV18|TRBJ2-7|TRBD2
CASSRTSDAYEQYF
TGTGCCAGCTCTAGGACTAGCGACGCCTACGAGCAGTACTTC
>-|TRBV7-3|TRBJ2-7|-
CASSLEGGPGEQYF
TGTGCCAGCAGCTTGGAGGGAGGTCCCGGGGAGCAGTACTTC
>-|TRBV10-2|TRBJ1-2|-
CASSESLPGYGYTF
TGCGCCAGCAGTGAGTCTTTGCCAGGGTATGGCTACACCTTC
>once|TRBV5-1|TRBJ2-5|-
CASSPGLSTETQYF
TGCGCCAGCAGCCCGGGACTCTCCACAGAGACCCAGTACTTC
>-|TRBV28|TRBJ2-6|-
CATVTGTSGANVLTF
TGTGCGACCGTCACGGGAACCTCTGGGGCCAACGTCCTGACTTTC
>-|TRBV27|TRBJ1-1|-
CASSLGRGTEAFF
TGTGCCAGCAGTTTAGGGCGAGGGACTGAAGCTTTCTTT
>-|TRBV6-5|TRBJ2-5|-
CASSYLGADQETQYF
TGTGCCAGCAGTTACCTCGGAGCAGACCAAGAGACCCAGTACTTC
>-|TRBV2|TRBJ2-7|TRBD2
CASSLLVGSGGEPSSYEQYF
TGTGCCAGCAGTCTTCTCGTGGGTAGCGGGGGGGAACCAAGCTCCTACGAGCAGTACTTC
>-|TRBV5-6|TRBJ1-2|-
CASSLAGVRGNYGYTF
TGTGCCAGCAGCTTAGCGGGGGTTCGTGGTAACTATGGCTACACCTTC
>-|TRBV7-9|TRBJ1-4|TRBD1
CASSRTGGEEKLFF
TGTGCCAGCAGCAGAACAGGGGGGGAAGAAAAACTGTTTTTT
>few|TRBV18|TRBJ2-1|TRBD2
CASSRMGLAENEQFF
TGTGCCAGCTCACGGATGGGACTAGCTGAGAATGAGCAGTTCTTC
>-|TRBV9|TRBJ1-1|-
CASSPPARVGTEAFF
TGTGCCAGCAGCCCCCCCGCACGGGTTGGTACTGAAGCTTTCTTT
>-|TRBV7-2|TRBJ2-2|TRBD2
CASSLGSGRATGELFF
TGTGCCAGCAGCTTAGGTAGCGGGAGGGCCACCGGGGAGCTGTTTTTT
>-|TRBV7-9|TRBJ2-7|-
CASSLEKEGEEQYF
TGTGCCAGCAGCTTAGAGAAGGAAGGGGAAGAGCAGTACTTC
>few|TRBV2|TRBJ2-1|-
CASSDRGYEQFF
TGTGCCAGCAGTGACAGGGGTTATGAGCAGTTCTTC
>-|TRBV7-9|TRBJ2-7|TRBD1
CASSLAVGQVIYEQYF
TGTGCCAGCAGCTTAGCGGTGGGACAGGTTATCTACGAGCAGTACTTC
>-|TRBV11-3|TRBJ2-3|TRBD1
CASSLGTGGTDTQYF
TGTGCCAGCAGCCTAGGGACAGGGGGAACGGATACGCAGTATTTT
>once|TRBV4-1|TRBJ2-1|TRBD2
CASKREAHNEQFF
TGCGCCAGCAAGCGGGAGGCCCACAATGAGCAGTTCTTC
>-|TRBV6-1|TRBJ2-7|TRBD2
CASSLVAGGPEQYF
TGTGCCAGCAGCCTAGTAGCGGGGGGACCCGAGCAGTACTTC
>-|TRBV6-1|TRBJ1-4|-
CASREGPTNEKLFF
TGTGCCAGCAGAGAGGGTCCCACTAATGAAAAACTGTTTTTT
>-|TRBV12-2|TRBJ1-4|-
CASRSLGRGEKLFF
TGTGCAAGTCGCTCCCTGGGAAGGGGTGAAAAACTGTTTTTT
>-|TRBV27|TRBJ2-3|TRBD1
CASSFWAGDRNTQYF
TGTGCCAGCAGTTTTTGGGCCGGGGACAGGAATACGCAGTATTTT
>once|TRBV18|TRBJ2-7|-
CASSPSGVEQYF
TGTGCCAGCTCACCGTCAGGGGTCGAGCAGTACTTC
>-|TRBV5-6|TRBJ2-1|TRBD2
CASSPLVTSGRYNEQFF
TGTGCCAGCAGCCCTTTAGTTACTAGCGGGAGGTACAATGAGCAGTTCTTC
>-|TRBV19|TRBJ2-4|TRBD1
CASRGQGDVWAKNIQYF
TGTGCCAGTAGGGGGCAGGGGGATGTTTGGGCCAAAAACATTCAGTACTTC
>-|TRBV7-9|TRBJ1-5|TRBD1
CASSSGTGVIGGNQPQHF
TGTGCCAGCAGCTCCGGGACAGGGGTGATTGGTGGCAATCAGCCCCAGCATTTT
>-|TRBV2|TRBJ2-7|TRBD1
CASSGTGGSGQYF
TGTGCCAGCAGTGGGACAGGGGGGTCCGGGCAGTACTTC
>-|TRBV7-6|TRBJ2-1|TRBD2
CASSSTGGLAVYNEQFF
TGTGCCAGCAGCTCGACGGGGGGACTAGCGGTTTACAATGAGCAGTTCTTC
>-|TRBV15|TRBJ1-1|-
CATSRTSPTEAFF
TGTGCCACCAGCCGAACAAGTCCCACTGAAGCTTTCTTT
>few|TRBV11-1|TRBJ2-7|-
CASSLNIRSYEQYF
TGTGCCAGCAGCTTAAACATACGATCCTACGAGCAGTACTTC
>-|TRBV27|TRBJ1-4|TRBD1
CASRIRQGTNEKLFF
TGTGCCAGCAGAATACGACAGGGAACTAATGAAAAACTGTTTTTT
>-|TRBV18|TRBJ2-2|-
CASSQRMRDSIGELFF
TGTGCCAGCTCACAGCGCATGCGGGACTCCATCGGGGAGCTGTTTTTT
>once|TRBV18|TRBJ2-1|TRBD1
CASSRYRGQGEDEQFF
TGTGCCAGCTCACGATACCGAGGACAGGGCGAGGATGAGCAGTTCTTC
>-|TRBV5-1|TRBJ2-5|TRBD1
CASRPHMDRGQTQYF
TGCGCCAGCAGGCCCCACATGGACAGGGGGCAGACCCAGTACTTC
>-|TRBV2|TRBJ1-3|-
CASSEGRGSGNTIYF
TGTGCCAGCAGTGAAGGGAGGGGCTCTGGAAACACCATATATTTT
>-|TRBV19|TRBJ1-2|-
CASIRGGANYGYTF
TGTGCCAGTATCCGAGGGGGAGCTAACTATGGCTACACCTTC
>-|TRBV7-7|TRBJ2-5|TRBD1
CASSAGQGRETQYF
TGTGCCAGCAGCGCCGGACAGGGGCGAGAGACCCAGTACTTC
>-|TRBV18|TRBJ1-2|TRBD1
CASSQGSGTGSNYGYTF
TGTGCCAGCTCACAGGGGAGCGGGACAGGGAGTAACTATGGCTACACCTTC
>-|TRBV10-3|TRBJ2-3|-
CAISESDYTDTQYF
TGTGCCATCAGTGAGTCCGACTACACAGATACGCAGTATTTT
>-|TRBV19|TRBJ1-1|-
CASKTGPHTEAFF
TGTGCCAGTAAAACAGGGCCGCACACTGAAGCTTTCTTT
>-|TRBV7-9|TRBJ2-1|-
CSSSLGRGEQFF
TGTTCCAGCAGCTTAGGCCGGGGGGAGCAGTTCTTC
>few|TRBV6-1|TRBJ1-1|TRBD1
CASSVTGVTEAFF
TGTGCCAGCAGTGTTACAGGGGTAACTGAAGCTTTCTTT
>-|TRBV14|TRBJ1-1|TRBD1
CASSHAQGAWGNTEAFF
TGTGCCAGCAGCCATGCACAGGGGGCTTGGGGGAACACTGAAGCTTTCTTT
>-|TRBV7-7|TRBJ2-5|TRBD2
CASSPITTSTATQYF
TGTGCCAGCAGCCCAATCACGACTAGCACGGCGACCCAGTACTTC
>few|TRBV6-6|TRBJ1-1|-
CASSYGSRNTEAFF
TGTGCCAGCAGTTACGGGTCTAGGAACACTGAAGCTTTCTTT